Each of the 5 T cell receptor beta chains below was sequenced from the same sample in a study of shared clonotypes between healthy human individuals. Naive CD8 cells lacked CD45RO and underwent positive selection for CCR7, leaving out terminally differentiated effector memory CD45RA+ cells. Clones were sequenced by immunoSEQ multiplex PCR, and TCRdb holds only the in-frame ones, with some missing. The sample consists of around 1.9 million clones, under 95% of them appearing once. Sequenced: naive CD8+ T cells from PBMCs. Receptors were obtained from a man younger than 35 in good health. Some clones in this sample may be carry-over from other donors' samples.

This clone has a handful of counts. The CDR3 region is CASSSDTRNEQFF. The CDR3 nucleotides read TGTGCCAGTAGTAGTGACACCCGCAATGAGCAGTTCTTC. This sequence joins TRBV19 and TRBJ2-1; D is unresolved. This CDR3 region has 13 residues. Germline assignment: CDR1 LNHDA and CDR2 SQIVND (reference sequence). V was trimmed by 4 bases and J by 6 bases, leaving 10 bases between them.

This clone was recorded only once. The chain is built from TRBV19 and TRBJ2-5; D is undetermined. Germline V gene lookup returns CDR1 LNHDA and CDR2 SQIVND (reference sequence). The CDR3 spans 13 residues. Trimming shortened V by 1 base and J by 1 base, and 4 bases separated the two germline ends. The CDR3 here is CASSIVLQETQYF. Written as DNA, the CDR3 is TGTGCCAGTAGTATAGTCCTCCAAGAGACCCAGTACTTC.

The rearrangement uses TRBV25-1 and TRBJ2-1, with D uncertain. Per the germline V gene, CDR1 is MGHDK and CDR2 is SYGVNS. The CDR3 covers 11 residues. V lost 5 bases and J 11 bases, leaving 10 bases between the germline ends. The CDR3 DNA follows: TGTGCCAGCAGTACATGGTCTAAGCAGTTCTTC. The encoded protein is CASSTWSKQFF.

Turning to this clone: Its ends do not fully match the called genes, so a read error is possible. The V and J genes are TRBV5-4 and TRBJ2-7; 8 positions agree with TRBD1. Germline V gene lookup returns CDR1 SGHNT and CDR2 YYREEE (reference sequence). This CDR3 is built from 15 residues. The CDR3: CASSQLGTGYYEQYF. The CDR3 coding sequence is TGCGCCAGCAGCCAATTAGGGACAGGATACTACGAGCAGTACTTC.

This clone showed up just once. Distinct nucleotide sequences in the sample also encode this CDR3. CDR3 nucleotides: TGTGCCAGCAGTTTGTACCGGGAGGGAACTGAAGCTTTCTTT. Amino acids: CASSLYREGTEAFF. V is TRBV28 and J is TRBJ1-1; unclear D gene. CDR1 is MDHEN, CDR2 SYDVKM, per germline. With 3 bases removed from V and 5 bases from J, the gap between germline ends came to 13 bases. The CDR3 runs to 14 residues.